The rows below give T cell receptor beta chains drawn from one sample of a study of T cells generated in artificial thymic organoids. Antigen specificity for these receptors is unknown. One entry per CDR3 protein, called by TCRdb with MiXCR from the 5' RACE reads. This sample yields several thousand distinct CDR3 sequences, of which under 30% are seen a single time; roughly 3% belongs to the top ten. Sequenced input: naive CD8+ T cells grown in artificial thymic organoids from cord blood stem and progenitor cells. These receptors were obtained from a human donor who gave cord blood stem cells for thymic organoid culture, a cardiac surgery patient who gave postnatal thymus, or a blood donor (not recorded which). Both conserved end residues are part of each CDR3. Each record gives: CDR3 DNA, CDR3 protein, clone size, J gene, V gene, D gene. A D gene is named only where the DNA matches it firmly. The listing skips clone size in some rows; elsewhere it reads once, few, many or a size class.

TGTGCCAGCAACCCGGGCTCTGGGGCCAACGTCCTGACTTTC CASNPGSGANVLTF medium-sized TRBJ2-6 TRBV12-3/TRBV12-4 .
TGTGCCAGCAGCCCGTCCGGGGGGCGGGGACAAGAGACCCAGTACTTC CASSPSGGRGQETQYF . TRBJ2-5 TRBV7-3 .
TGTGCCACCAGTGATTTGGAGACAGGTGGAGTCCAAGAGACCCAGTACTTC CATSDLETGGVQETQYF . TRBJ2-5 TRBV24-1 .
TGTGCCAGCAGTTACTCACCCAGCGGGATCACAGATACGCAGTATTTT CASSYSPSGITDTQYF medium-sized TRBJ2-3 TRBV6-2/TRBV6-3 TRBD2
TGTGCCAGCAGCTTGGCCAAGGGACAGGTTTCCTACAATGAGCAGTTCTTC CASSLAKGQVSYNEQFF . TRBJ2-1 TRBV5-5 TRBD1
TGCGCCAGCAGCCAAGTCCGGGACAACCCCTCCTACGAGCAGTACTTC CASSQVRDNPSYEQYF . TRBJ2-7 TRBV4-3 .
TGTGCCAGCAGCTTCGAGGGAAGAGGCAATCAGCCCCAGCATTTT CASSFEGRGNQPQHF . TRBJ1-5 TRBV7-8 .
TGTGCCAGCAGTTCCCCCGGGACAGGGGGCGACGAGCAGTACTTC CASSSPGTGGDEQYF . TRBJ2-7 TRBV6-6 TRBD1
TGTGCCAGTAGTACCGTCCTCCCAGGGCCTGGCTACACCTTC CASSTVLPGPGYTF few TRBJ1-2 TRBV19 .
TGTGCCAGCAGGAGGACAGGGGGGAATTCACCCCTCCACTTT CASRRTGGNSPLHF medium-sized TRBJ1-6 TRBV6-5 TRBD1
TGTGCCAGCAGTTCCCCAGATACGCAGTATTTT CASSSPDTQYF . TRBJ2-3 TRBV6-5 .
TGTGCCAGCACCCGAGGGAGGGGGCGTTGCACAGATACGCAGTATTTT CASTRGRGRCTDTQYF . TRBJ2-3 TRBV27 .
TGTGGTATCAACGCAGAGTACATGGGGACAGATACGCAGTATTTT CGINAEYMGTDTQYF . TRBJ2-3 TRBV9 .
TGTGCCAGCAGTAGGACAGGGGCCTACAATGAGCAGTTCTTC CASSRTGAYNEQFF few TRBJ2-1 TRBV12-3/TRBV12-4 TRBD1
TGCGAAAGCAGTCCCTACTGCAGACGAAACACCGGGGAGCTGTTTTTT CESSPYCRRNTGELFF once TRBJ2-2 TRBV4-1 .
TGTGCCAGCACCTTGCGGGGCGGAAACACCATATATTTT CASTLRGGNTIYF medium-sized TRBJ1-3 TRBV12-3/TRBV12-4 .